The 2 T cell receptor beta chains below come from one sample, sequenced in a study of blood T cell repertoires in COVID-19. Method: immunoSEQ multiplex PCR; TCRdb's copy keeps in-frame clones and lacks some. The sample lists over 45,000 clones, more than 60% seen once, with less than 20% in the top ten. The sequenced sample consisted of peripheral blood. These TCRs come from a woman in her 50s with active or convalescent COVID-19.

This rearrangement joins TRBV2 to TRBJ1-5, with 11 bases identical to TRBD1. The length of the CDR3 is 16 residues. Germline CDR1 and CDR2: SNHLY and FYNNEI. Germline trimming cut 6 bases from V and 6 bases from J; bases unmatched to any gene: 10. DNA of the CDR3: TGTGCCAGCAGCTCCCGGACAGGGGGCTTATTTCAGCCCCAGCATTTT. Translated, it gives CASSSRTGGLFQPQHF. The entire variable domain, with the rest obtained from reference TRBV2 and TRBJ1-5, is as follows: EPEVTQTPSHQVTQMGQEVILRCVPISNHLYFYWYRQILGQKVEFLVSFYNNEISEKSEIFDDQFSVERPDGSNFTLKIRSTKLEDSAMYFCASSSRTGGLFQPQHFGDGTRLSIL.

The gene calls are TRBV12-3 or TRBV12-4 and TRBJ2-7; D gene ambiguous. Trimming shortened V by 3 bases and J by 0 bases, and 6 bases separated the two germline ends. This CDR3 has 13 amino acids. The CDR3 protein is CASSFGLSYEQYF. The CDR3 region has the DNA TGTGCCAGCAGTTTTGGGCTCTCCTACGAGCAGTACTTC.